These 9 T cell receptor beta chains were sequenced from one sample in a study of cytomegalovirus exposure and HLA in healthy donors. Primers included in the PCR were 60 Vbeta and 13 Jbeta primers. TCRdb's copy holds only in-frame clones and misses some; the assay was immunoSEQ multiplex PCR. This sample yields about 120,000 clones, of which about four fifths are seen a single time; 8.8% belongs to the top ten. The sequencing sample was made of PBMCs. These receptors were taken from a female donor in good health and CMV-seropositive.

This chain joins TRBV10-3 and TRBJ1-4; 7 positions match TRBD1. Looked up from germline, CDR1 is ENHRY and CDR2 is SYGVKD. Unmatched junction bases numbered 8, after V lost 8 bases and J lost 8 bases. CDR3 length: 13 amino acids. The CDR3 nucleotides are TGTGCCATCCAACAGGGGTTAGACGAAAAACTGTTTTTT. It yields the protein CAIQQGLDEKLFF.

V usage is TRBV7-9 and J usage is TRBJ1-4, with D possibly being TRBD1 (6 bases). The CDR3 runs 14 residues. V shed 2 bases and J shed 5 bases, with 9 bases lying between them. CDR1 is SEHNR, CDR2 FQNEAQ, per germline (reference sequence). DNA for the CDR3: TGTGCCAGCAGCTTAAGACAGGACAATGAAAAACTGTTTTTT. Amino acids: CASSLRQDNEKLFF.

The chain is built from TRBV23-1 and TRBJ2-5, with 8 bases matching TRBD1. TRBV23-1 is designated an ORF whose function remains uncertain. The CDR3 loop spans 17 amino acids. The ends lost 0 bases at V and 2 bases at J; junction bases unmatched: 8. The CDR3 DNA is TGCGCCAGCAGTCAATCACGGACAGGGTCCTCTCAAGAGACCCAGTACTTC. Protein product: CASSQSRTGSSQETQYF.

This chain connects TRBV10-3 to TRBJ2-2; 9 positions match TRBD1. CDR3 length: 16 amino acids. Germline lookup yields CDR1 ENHRY and CDR2 SYGVKD. V lost 4 bases and J lost 5; bases outside the gene matches: 8. Written as DNA, the CDR3 is TGTGCCATCAGTGCCCCGGGACAGGGTTTTACCGGGGAGCTGTTTTTT. Amino acids: CAISAPGQGFTGELFF.

The chain has TRBV29-1 and TRBJ2-1, with D tentatively TRBD2 (5 bases). CDR1 and CDR2 (germline): SQVTM, ANQGSEA. The CDR3 is made up of 14 amino acids. V was trimmed by 1 base and J by 0 bases, leaving 7 bases between them. For the CDR3, the DNA is TGCAGCGTTGAAGTGGGGAGCTCCTACAATGAGCAGTTCTTC. This codes for CSVEVGSSYNEQFF.

In this sample, this clone turned up a few times. CDR3: CASTNYNEQFF. CDR3 nucleotides: TGTGCCAGCACAAACTACAATGAGCAGTTCTTC. V usage is TRBV2 and J usage is TRBJ2-1; D ambiguous. Trimming took 7 bases from V and 3 from J, leaving 4 bases between them. The CDR3 extends over 11 amino acids. Germline V gives CDR1 SNHLY, CDR2 FYNNEI.

The rearrangement joins TRBV6-1 to TRBJ1-3; tentative D call: TRBD1 (6 bases). The CDR3 sequence is 13 residues long. Trimming took 5 bases from V and 7 from J, leaving 12 bases between them. CDR1 is MNHNS and CDR2 is SASEGT in the germline V gene. The CDR3 sequence is CASSLRQENTIYF. The CDR3 DNA sequence: TGTGCCAGCAGTCTACGACAGGAGAACACCATATATTTT.

The gene calls are TRBV27 and TRBJ2-2; D may be TRBD1 (6 bases). V shed 6 bases and J shed 0 bases, with 11 bases lying between them. The V gene's germline CDR1 is MNHEY and CDR2 SMNVEV (reference sequence). The CDR3 sequence is 15 residues long. As DNA, the CDR3 is TGTGCCAGCAGCCTCAGGGGACCGAACACCGGGGAGCTGTTTTTT. It specifies CASSLRGPNTGELFF.

The J gene is TRBJ1-6, the V gene TRBV2; 8 bases line up with TRBD1. The CDR3 length is 14 residues. Unmatched junction bases numbered 7, after V lost 8 bases and J lost 7 bases. Per the germline V gene, CDR1 is SNHLY and CDR2 is FYNNEI. The CDR3 region is CASRQGLSNSPLHF. CDR3 nucleotide sequence: TGTGCCAGCCGACAGGGGCTTTCAAATTCACCCCTCCACTTT.